The clone carrying this TCR beta chain showed up many times. Antigen unknown. The CDR3 spans 15 residues. CDR1 is MNHEY, CDR2 SVGEGT, per germline. V lost 7 bases and J 4 bases, leaving 17 bases between the germline ends. TCRdb re-called the reads through MiXCR, storing one row per CDR3 protein. There are about 160,000 distinct CDR3 sequences in the sample; roughly a sixth occur only once, and 15% to 20% lies in the top ten. These data originate in a study of T cell repertoires in cytomegalovirus infection. Study findings and constraints: HLA-C-restricted CMV-specific TCR beta clonotypes were dominant in the ex vivo response.

Source material: CD8+ T cells from PBMCs. This chain joins TRBV6-2 or TRBV6-3 and TRBJ1-5; D not certain. This receptor was identified in a human donor in good health (CMV status not recorded). Some clones in this sample may be carry-over from other donors' samples. The CDR3: CASNPGEGWNQPQHF. CDR3 DNA sequence: TGTGCCAGCAACCCGGGTGAGGGCTGGAATCAGCCCCAGCATTTT.